This TCR beta chain was sequenced for a study of post-analysis software for immune sequencing data. General study results and limits: In patients, four to six TRBV segments were more frequent than in controls, with TRBV5-6, TRBV5-1 and TRBV20-1 among them.

Germline CDR1 reads PRHDT; CDR2 reads FYEKMQ (reference sequence). The CDR3 is 14 amino acids. A word on this clonotype: Antigen unknown. The junction differs from germline at one of its ends, possibly a read error.

Every TCR beta cDNA library bore unique molecular identifiers. T cells numbering roughly 0.85 to 10 million gave rise to 500,000 or so cDNA molecules. A single record per CDR3 protein comes from TCRdb applying MiXCR to the PCR reads. The table includes roughly 620,000 distinct CDR3 sequences, roughly 46% detected once. This clonotype was obtained from a girl aged 10 to 17 with multiple sclerosis. V is TRBV13 and J is TRBJ2-5; a weak D match, TRBD1 (6 bases). The sample taken for sequencing was blood. The CDR3 bases are TGTGCCAGCAGTCGTCAGGGGTTAAAAGAGATCCAGTACTTC. Encoded protein: CASSRQGLKEIQYF.